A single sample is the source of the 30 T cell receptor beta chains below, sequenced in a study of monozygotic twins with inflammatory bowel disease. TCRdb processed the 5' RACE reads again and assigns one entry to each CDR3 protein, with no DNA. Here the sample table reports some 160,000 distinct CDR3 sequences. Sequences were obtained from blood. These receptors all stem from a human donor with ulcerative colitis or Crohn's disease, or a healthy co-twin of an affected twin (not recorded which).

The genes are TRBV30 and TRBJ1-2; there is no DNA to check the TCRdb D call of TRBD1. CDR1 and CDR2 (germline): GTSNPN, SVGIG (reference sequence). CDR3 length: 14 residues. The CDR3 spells CAWSAGTTDYGYTF.

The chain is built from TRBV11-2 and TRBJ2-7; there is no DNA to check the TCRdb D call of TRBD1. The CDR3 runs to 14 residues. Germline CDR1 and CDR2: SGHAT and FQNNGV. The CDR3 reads CASSLDRVAYEQYF.

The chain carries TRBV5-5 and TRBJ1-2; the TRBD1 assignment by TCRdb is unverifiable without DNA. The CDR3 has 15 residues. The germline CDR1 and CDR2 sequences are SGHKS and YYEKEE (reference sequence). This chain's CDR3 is CASSLAGTGGYGYTF. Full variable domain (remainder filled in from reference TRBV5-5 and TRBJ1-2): DAGVTQSPTHLIKTRGQQVTLRCSPISGHKSVSWYQQVLGQGPQFIFQYYEKEERGRGNFPDRFSARQFPNYSSELNVNALLLGDSALYLCASSLAGTGGYGYTFGSGTRLTVV.

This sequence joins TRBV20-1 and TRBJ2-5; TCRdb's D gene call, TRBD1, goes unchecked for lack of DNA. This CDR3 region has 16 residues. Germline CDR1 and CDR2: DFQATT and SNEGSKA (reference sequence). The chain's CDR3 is CSARDTIRDPQETQYF.

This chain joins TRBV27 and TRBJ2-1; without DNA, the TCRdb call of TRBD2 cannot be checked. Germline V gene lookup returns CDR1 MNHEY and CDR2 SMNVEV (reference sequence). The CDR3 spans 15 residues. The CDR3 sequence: CASSPRLAGGREQFF.

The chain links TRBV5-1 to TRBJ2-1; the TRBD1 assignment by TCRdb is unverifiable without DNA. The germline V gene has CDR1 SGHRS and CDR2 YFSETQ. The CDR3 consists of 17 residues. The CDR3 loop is CASSKDVETGAYNEQFF.

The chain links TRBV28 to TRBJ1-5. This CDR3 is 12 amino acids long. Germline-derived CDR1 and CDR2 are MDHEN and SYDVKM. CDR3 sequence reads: CASSEVNRPQHF.

The CDR3 region is CASSPVAPTDTQYF. The chain recombines TRBV18 with TRBJ2-3; with no DNA, the TCRdb D assignment of TRBD1 cannot be verified. The CDR3 has 14 amino acids. CDR1 KGHSH and CDR2 LQKENI come from the germline V gene.

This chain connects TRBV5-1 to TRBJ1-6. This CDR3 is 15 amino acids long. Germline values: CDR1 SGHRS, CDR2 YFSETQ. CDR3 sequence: CASRLRSQIRTPLHF. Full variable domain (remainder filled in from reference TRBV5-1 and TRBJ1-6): KAGVTQTPRYLIKTRGQQVTLSCSPISGHRSVSWYQQTPGQGLQFLFEYFSETQRNKGNFPGRFSGRQFSNSRSEMNVSTLELGDSALYLCASRLRSQIRTPLHFGNGTRLTVT.

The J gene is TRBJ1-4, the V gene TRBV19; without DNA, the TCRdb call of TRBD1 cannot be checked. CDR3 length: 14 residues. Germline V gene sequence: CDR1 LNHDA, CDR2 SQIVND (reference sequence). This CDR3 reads CASTGDSGREKLFF.

The CDR3 spells CASSLSGGGNTGELFF. J is TRBJ2-2 and V is TRBV7-8; TCRdb reports TRBD2, a call that lacks DNA to check it against. Germline CDR1 SGHVS, CDR2 FQNEAQ. The CDR3 consists of 16 residues.

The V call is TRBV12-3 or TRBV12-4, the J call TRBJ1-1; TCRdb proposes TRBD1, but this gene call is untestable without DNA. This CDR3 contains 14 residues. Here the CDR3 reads CASSLWTGFTEAFF.

The CDR3: CASSPTDYEQYF. The V gene is TRBV18, the J gene TRBJ2-7. CDR3 length: 12 amino acids. CDR1 and CDR2 from the germline V gene are KGHSH and LQKENI.

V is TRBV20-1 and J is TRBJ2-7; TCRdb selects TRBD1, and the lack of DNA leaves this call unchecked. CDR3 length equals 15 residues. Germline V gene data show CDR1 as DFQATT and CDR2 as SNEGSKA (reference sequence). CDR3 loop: CSAREWDRVSYEQYF.

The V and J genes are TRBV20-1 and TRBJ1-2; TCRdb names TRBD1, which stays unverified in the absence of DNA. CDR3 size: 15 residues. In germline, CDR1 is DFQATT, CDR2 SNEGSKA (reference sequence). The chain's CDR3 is CSASQSDRTSYGYTF.

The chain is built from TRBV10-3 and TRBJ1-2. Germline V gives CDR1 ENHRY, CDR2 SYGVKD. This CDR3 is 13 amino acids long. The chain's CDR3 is CAIWEGLPHGHTF.

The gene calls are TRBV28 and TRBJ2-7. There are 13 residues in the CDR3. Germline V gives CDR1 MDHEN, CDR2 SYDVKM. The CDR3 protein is CASSFRHSYEQYF.

CDR3 sequence: CSARQIDRGEQYF. The chain links TRBV20-1 to TRBJ2-7; TCRdb's D call, TRBD1, is unchecked because there is no DNA. The CDR3 is made up of 13 amino acids. Per germline, CDR1 DFQATT and CDR2 SNEGSKA (reference sequence).

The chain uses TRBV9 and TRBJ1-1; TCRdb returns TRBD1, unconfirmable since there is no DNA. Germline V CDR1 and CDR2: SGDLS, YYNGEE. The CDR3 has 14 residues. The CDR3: CASSVTGQNTEAFF.

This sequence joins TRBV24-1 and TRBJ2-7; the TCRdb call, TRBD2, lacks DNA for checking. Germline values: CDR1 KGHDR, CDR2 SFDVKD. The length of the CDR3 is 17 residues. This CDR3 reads CATSEGLSGRARYEQYF.

The CDR3 sequence is CASSIRTSFAGGTGELFF. The chain recombines TRBV27 with TRBJ2-2; TCRdb's D call of TRBD2 is untestable without DNA. The CDR3 has 18 amino acids. Germline lookup yields CDR1 MNHEY and CDR2 SMNVEV (reference sequence).

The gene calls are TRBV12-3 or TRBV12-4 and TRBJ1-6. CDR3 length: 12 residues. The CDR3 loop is CASSLGYSPLHF.

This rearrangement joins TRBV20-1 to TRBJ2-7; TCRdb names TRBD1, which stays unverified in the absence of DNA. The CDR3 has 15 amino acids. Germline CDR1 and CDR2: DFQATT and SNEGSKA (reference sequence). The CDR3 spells CSARDRRQMSYEQYF.

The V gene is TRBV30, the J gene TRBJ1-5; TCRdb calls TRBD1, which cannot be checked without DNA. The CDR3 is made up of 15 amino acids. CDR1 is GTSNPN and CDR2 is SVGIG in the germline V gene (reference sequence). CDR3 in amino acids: CAWSRATGGRQPQHF.

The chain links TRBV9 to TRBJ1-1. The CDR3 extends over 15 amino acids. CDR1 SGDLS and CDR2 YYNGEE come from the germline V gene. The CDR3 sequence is CASSVYRDMNTEAFF.

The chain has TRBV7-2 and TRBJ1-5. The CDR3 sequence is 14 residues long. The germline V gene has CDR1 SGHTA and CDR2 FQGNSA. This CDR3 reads CASSLYGGGQPQHF.

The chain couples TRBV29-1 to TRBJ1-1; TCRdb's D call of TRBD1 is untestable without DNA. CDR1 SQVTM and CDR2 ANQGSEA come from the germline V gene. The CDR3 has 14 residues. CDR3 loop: CSVSGQGMNTEAFF.

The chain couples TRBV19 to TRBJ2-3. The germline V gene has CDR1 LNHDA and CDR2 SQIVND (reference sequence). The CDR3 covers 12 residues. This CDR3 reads CASRTVGDTQYF.

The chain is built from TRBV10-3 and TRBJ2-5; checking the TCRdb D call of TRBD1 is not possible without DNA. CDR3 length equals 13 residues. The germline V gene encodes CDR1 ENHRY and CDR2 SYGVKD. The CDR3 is CAISARGSETQYF.

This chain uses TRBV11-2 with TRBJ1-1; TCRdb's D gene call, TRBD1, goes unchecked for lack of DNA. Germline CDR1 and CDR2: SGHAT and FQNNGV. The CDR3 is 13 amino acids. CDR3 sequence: CASTPGQVSEAFF.